This TCR beta chain came from a study of CD8 T cells in ankylosing spondylitis. Libraries of TCR beta came from quantitative 5'-RACE with molecular barcodes. TCRdb independently ran MiXCR on the 5' RACE reads; one entry per CDR3 protein. The data show about 240,000 distinct CDR3 sequences, with roughly 10% seen just once and 2.5% to 3% held by the top ten. Germline CDR1 and CDR2: MNHEY and SVGAGI. Germline trimming cut 2 bases from V and 9 bases from J; bases unmatched to any gene: 7. The CDR3 loop spans 14 amino acids. The V call is TRBV6-5, the J call TRBJ1-2; TRBD1 matches 9 bases. This TCR was sampled from a male donor with ankylosing spondylitis or in good health (not recorded which). Sequences were obtained from blood, either unsorted or a sorted T cell fraction (not recorded which). CDR3 nucleotide sequence: TGTGCCAGCAGTTACGCCTCGGGACAGGGTCGCTACACCTTC. Amino acid sequence: CASSYASGQGRYTF.